This TCR beta chain was recorded in a study of technical replicates of blood from several donors (TCRdb year 2017). With respect to this clone: The clone's antigen remains unknown. No per-base quality is available; no much larger clone lies one base away.

The germline V gene (reference sequence) provides CDR1 GTSNPN and CDR2 SVGIG. V loses 5 bases, J loses 10 bases, and the germline ends lie 20 bases apart. From its cysteine to its phenylalanine, the CDR3 spans 13 amino acids. Only CDR3 DNA remains: 39 bases, in frame from the first base. Library creation used the immunoSEQ multiplex PCR assay. Not all clones reach the TCRdb copy of this immuneACCESS table, which keeps in-frame sequences only. Checked studies attribute under half of the gap to unresolved V genes and leave the rest unexplained. This sample lists tens of thousands of clones; 90% to 95% were detected once. The ten largest clonotypes hold roughly 5% of the sample.

Rearrangement joined TRBV30 to TRBJ1-1; the D gene assignment is ambiguous. The sequencing sample was made of PBMCs. This TCR came from a human donor in good health. Some clones in this sample may be carry-over from other donors' samples. The CDR3 region: CAWGSGANDGAFF. The bases read TGTGCCTGGGGCAGCGGAGCCAACGATGGAGCTTTCTTT.